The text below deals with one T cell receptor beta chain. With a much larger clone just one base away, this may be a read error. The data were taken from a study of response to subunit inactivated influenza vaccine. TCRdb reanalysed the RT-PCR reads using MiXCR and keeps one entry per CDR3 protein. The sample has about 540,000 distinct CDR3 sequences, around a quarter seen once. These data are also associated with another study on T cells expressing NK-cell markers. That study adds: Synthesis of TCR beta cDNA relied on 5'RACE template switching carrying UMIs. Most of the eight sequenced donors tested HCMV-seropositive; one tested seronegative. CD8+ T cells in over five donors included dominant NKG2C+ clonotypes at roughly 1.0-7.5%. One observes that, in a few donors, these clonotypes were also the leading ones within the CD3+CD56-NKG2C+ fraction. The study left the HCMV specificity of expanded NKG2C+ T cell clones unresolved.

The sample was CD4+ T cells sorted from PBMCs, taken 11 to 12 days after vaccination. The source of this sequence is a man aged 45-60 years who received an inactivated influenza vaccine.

The DNA for the CDR3 is TGTGCCAGCAGTCCAATGAACACCGGGGAGCTGTTTTTT. This encodes CASSPMNTGELFF. The genes are TRBV11-3 and TRBJ2-2, with D hard to call. Germline CDR1 and CDR2: SGHNT and YENEEA. V lost 6 bases to trimming and J lost 1 base, with 6 bases between them. CDR3 size: 13 residues.